The 20 T cell receptor beta chains in this list originate from one sample, sequenced in a study of blood T cell repertoires in COVID-19. The method was immunoSEQ multiplex PCR; TCRdb's version includes in-frame clones alone and lacks a portion of them. The sample lists 200,000 or so clones, about 88% occurring once. The sequencing sample was made of peripheral blood. All receptors derive from a man aged 45 to 65 with COVID-19, enrolled during active disease.

This chain links TRBV15 with TRBJ2-7, with 8 bases identical to TRBD1. V lost 5 bases, J lost 1 base, and 10 bases stayed unmatched. Germline-derived CDR1 and CDR2 are LNHNV and YYDKDF (reference sequence). This CDR3 is built from 16 residues. CDR3 in amino acids: CATSERQGARSYEQYF. For the CDR3, the DNA is TGTGCCACCAGCGAAAGGCAGGGGGCTAGATCCTACGAGCAGTACTTC.

The genes are TRBV6-5 and TRBJ2-7; D might be TRBD1 (5 bases). V shed 2 bases and J shed 6 bases, with 17 bases lying between them. This CDR3 has 15 amino acids. Germline CDR1 reads MNHEY; CDR2 reads SVGAGI. The CDR3 protein is CASSYRWQGSFEQYF. The CDR3 nucleotides read TGTGCCAGCAGTTACCGTTGGCAGGGTAGTTTCGAGCAGTACTTC.

The J gene is TRBJ2-1, the V gene TRBV29-1, with 7 nucleotides matching TRBD2. The ends lost 7 bases at V and 4 bases at J; junction bases unmatched: 7. The germline V gene encodes CDR1 SQVTM and CDR2 ANQGSEA. This CDR3 has 13 residues. Here the CDR3 DNA reads TGCAGCGCCAAACTAGCGCCATACAATGAGCAGTTCTTC. Encoded protein: CSAKLAPYNEQFF.

The chain links TRBV9 to TRBJ2-5, with TRBD2 matching over 16 bases. The CDR3 runs 18 residues. The trim removed 3 bases at V and 4 bases at J, leaving 9 bases unmatched. CDR1 is SGDLS, CDR2 YYNGEE, per germline. The CDR3 coding sequence is TGTGCCAGCAGCGAGGGGGGACTAGCGGGAGGGTCGGGAGAGACCCAGTACTTC. Translation: CASSEGGLAGGSGETQYF.

The chain joins TRBV7-9 to TRBJ2-5; no definite D call. V lost 7 bases and J lost 2, with 8 bases in between. Germline CDR1 SEHNR, CDR2 FQNEAQ (reference sequence). CDR3 length equals 12 residues. CDR3 DNA: TGTGCCAGCACCCCCCTTCAAGAGACCCAGTACTTC. The encoded protein is CASTPLQETQYF.

V gene TRBV7-9 combines with J gene TRBJ2-7, with D possibly TRBD1 on 6 matching bases. Per germline, CDR1 SEHNR and CDR2 FQNEAQ (reference sequence). Trimming pared 3 bases from V and 3 bases from J, leaving 15 bases between. This CDR3 has 15 residues. The CDR3 region is CASSLAQGKFYEQYF. The CDR3 DNA reads TGTGCCAGCAGCTTGGCGCAGGGGAAATTCTACGAGCAGTACTTC.

This clone was observed once. The chain uses TRBV5-1 and TRBJ1-6; the match to TRBD1 covers 8 bases. The CDR3 extends over 16 amino acids. Germline V gene data show CDR1 as SGHRS and CDR2 as YFSETQ. The V segment lost 4 bases and the J segment 10 bases; nucleotides outside the gene matches: 13. The CDR3 bases are TGCGCCAGCAGCCCCCTAGGGACAGGTGGTGACTCACCCCTCCACTTT. Encoded protein: CASSPLGTGGDSPLHF.

The J gene is TRBJ2-1, the V gene TRBV9; a weak D match, TRBD2 (6 bases). V lost 2 bases and J 2 bases, leaving 11 bases between the germline ends. Germline V lookup: CDR1 SGDLS, CDR2 YYNGEE. The CDR3 extends over 15 amino acids. The CDR3 DNA is TGTGCCAGCAGCGTCGCGGGGAGCCCCTACAATGAGCAGTTCTTC. It specifies CASSVAGSPYNEQFF.

This chain links TRBV7-3 with TRBJ2-2, with 7 bases that match TRBD1. The CDR3 spans 15 residues. The V gene's germline CDR1 is SGHTA and CDR2 FQGTGA. Trimming at V came to 10 bases and at J to 4 bases, leaving 12 bases not matched to a gene. CDR3 in amino acids: CATTLRAGGTGELFF. The CDR3 DNA sequence: TGTGCCACTACTTTAAGGGCAGGGGGCACCGGGGAGCTGTTTTTT.

The rearrangement uses TRBV30 and TRBJ2-6; the match to TRBD2 covers 10 bases. With 1 base clipped from V and 0 bases from J, the junction kept 15 bases outside the gene matches. Germline assignment: CDR1 GTSNPN and CDR2 SVGIG (reference sequence). There are 21 residues in the CDR3. This CDR3 reads CAWSGYRMQGTSVSGANVLTF. CDR3 sequence (DNA): TGTGCCTGGAGTGGTTACAGGATGCAAGGGACTAGCGTCTCTGGGGCCAACGTCCTGACTTTC. The full variable domain, in which reference TRBV30 and TRBJ2-6 provide the parts outside the CDR3, is SQTIHQWPATLVQPVGSPLSLECTVEGTSNPNLYWYRQAAGRGLQLLFYSVGIGQISSEVPQNLSASRPQDRQFILSSKKLLLSDSGFYLCAWSGYRMQGTSVSGANVLTFGAGSRLTVL.

The rearrangement joins TRBV19 to TRBJ2-1; D call uncertain. The germline CDR1 and CDR2 sequences are LNHDA and SQIVND (reference sequence). The CDR3 runs 14 residues. The V end was cut by 6 bases, the J end by 2 bases, with 11 bases between. The CDR3: CASSRRDTYNEQFF. CDR3 sequence (DNA): TGTGCCAGTAGCCGCAGAGACACCTACAATGAGCAGTTCTTC.

The V and J genes are TRBV9 and TRBJ2-5; TRBD2 matches at 12 bases. The junction had 11 bases not matched to a gene; V was cut back by 3 bases and J by 5 bases. CDR1 and CDR2 (germline): SGDLS, YYNGEE. This CDR3 region has 17 residues. The CDR3 region is CASSATSGGHRGETQYF. CDR3 DNA sequence: TGTGCCAGCAGCGCGACTAGCGGGGGACACCGAGGTGAGACCCAGTACTTC.

The V call is TRBV6-5, the J call TRBJ2-1, with a weak D call TRBD2 (6 bases). The CDR3 extends over 14 amino acids. Trimming removed 6 bases at V and 2 bases at J, with 11 bases between. The germline V gene encodes CDR1 MNHEY and CDR2 SVGAGI. This CDR3 reads CASSGRGPYNEQFF. CDR3 bases: TGTGCCAGCAGCGGGAGAGGCCCCTACAATGAGCAGTTCTTC.

There are a few counts of this clone. The chain is built from TRBV5-1 and TRBJ2-1; 8 bases are shared with TRBD2. The CDR3 has 16 residues. With 0 bases clipped from V and 4 bases from J, the junction kept 6 bases outside the gene matches. The germline CDR1 and CDR2 sequences are SGHRS and YFSETQ. The CDR3 coding sequence is TGCGCCAGCAGCTTGGGGGGACTAGTGGTTTACAATGAGCAGTTCTTC. This gives the protein CASSLGGLVVYNEQFF.

The rearrangement uses TRBV3-1 (or the pseudogene TRBV3-2) and TRBJ2-1; 10 bases map to TRBD2. With 4 bases clipped from V and 4 bases from J, the junction kept 10 bases outside the gene matches. The CDR3 sequence is 17 residues long. Germline V gene lookup returns CDR1 LGHDT and CDR2 YNNKEL (reference sequence). The CDR3 sequence is CASSPPGSGRAYNEQFF. CDR3 in DNA: TGTGCCAGCAGCCCCCCCGGGAGCGGGAGGGCATACAATGAGCAGTTCTTC.

The CDR3 DNA is TGCAGTGCTAGTGACAGGGTTAGCTCCTACGAGCAGTACTTC. It specifies CSASDRVSSYEQYF. The chain carries TRBV20-1 and TRBJ2-7, with TRBD1 identical over 7 bases. Germline trimming cut 3 bases from V and 0 bases from J; bases unmatched to any gene: 5. The CDR3 has 14 residues. Germline CDR1 and CDR2: DFQATT and SNEGSKA (reference sequence).

This clone was seen a few times. V and J are TRBV5-1 and TRBJ1-5; D possibly corresponds to TRBD1 (5 bases). This CDR3 comprises 15 residues. V lost 0 bases to trimming and J lost 6 bases, with 13 bases between them. In germline, CDR1 is SGHRS, CDR2 YFSETQ. The CDR3 DNA reads TGCGCCAGCAGCTTGGATGGGGGGAGAGGTCAGCCCCAGCATTTT. Protein: CASSLDGGRGQPQHF.

The chain uses TRBV12-1 and TRBJ1-1. TRBV12-1 is recorded as a pseudogene. The CDR3 is 16 residues long. The CDR3 spells CASSCPGGGMNTEAFF. The CDR3 DNA is TGTGCCAGCAGCTGTCCAGGCGGAGGCATGAACACTGAAGCTTTCTTT.

This clone has just one count. This chain links TRBV19 with TRBJ1-5; 8 bases map to TRBD1. Germline CDR1 is LNHDA and CDR2 is SQIVND (reference sequence). The CDR3 sequence is 19 residues long. J lost 1 base, V lost 6 bases, and 17 bases had no gene match. CDR3 in amino acids: CASSQMGWTGRISNQPQHF. The CDR3 DNA reads as TGTGCCAGTAGCCAAATGGGTTGGACAGGGCGGATCAGCAATCAGCCCCAGCATTTT.

The CDR3 DNA sequence: TGTGCCAGCAGCCTCAGGGGTGAAAAACTGTTTTTT. Its protein product is CASSLRGEKLFF. The rearrangement joins TRBV5-6 to TRBJ1-4, with D perhaps TRBD1 (6 bases). The germline CDR1 and CDR2 sequences are SGHDT and YYEEEE. Trimming took 4 bases from V and 7 from J, leaving 8 bases between them. CDR3 size: 12 residues.